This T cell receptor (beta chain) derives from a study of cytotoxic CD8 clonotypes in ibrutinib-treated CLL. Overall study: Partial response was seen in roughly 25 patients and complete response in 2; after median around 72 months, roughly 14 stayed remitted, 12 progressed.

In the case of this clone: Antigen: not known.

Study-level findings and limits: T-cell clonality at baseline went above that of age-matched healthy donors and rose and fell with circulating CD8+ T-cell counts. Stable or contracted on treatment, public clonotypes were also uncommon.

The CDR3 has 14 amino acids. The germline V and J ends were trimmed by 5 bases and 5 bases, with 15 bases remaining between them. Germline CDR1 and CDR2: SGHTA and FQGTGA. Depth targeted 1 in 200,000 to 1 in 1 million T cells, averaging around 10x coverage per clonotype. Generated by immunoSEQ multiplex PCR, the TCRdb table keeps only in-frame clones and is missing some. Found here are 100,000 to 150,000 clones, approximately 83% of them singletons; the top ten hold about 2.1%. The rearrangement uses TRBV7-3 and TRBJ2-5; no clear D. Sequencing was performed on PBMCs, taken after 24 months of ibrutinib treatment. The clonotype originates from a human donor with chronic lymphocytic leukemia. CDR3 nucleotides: TGTGCCAGCAGCCCCACTTCCGCGCAGGAGACCCAGTACTTC. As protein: CASSPTSAQETQYF.